This T cell receptor (beta chain) was identified during a study of CXCR3-negative and CXCR3-positive naive CD8 T cells. Study details: Collectively, the libraries yielded about 135 million TRB reads in total, at about 1.5 +/- 0.3 million per library.

The CDR3 runs 13 residues. Germline V gene data show CDR1 as SEHNR and CDR2 as FQNEAQ (reference sequence). A note on this clonotype: Antigen specificity is unknown.

Through 5' RACE with UMI labels, the TRB cDNA libraries were prepared. Each CDR3 protein gets one entry in TCRdb, which reprocessed the 5' RACE reads and gives no DNA. With tens of thousands of distinct CDR3 sequences in the sample, the ten largest clones hold less than 0.65%. The sorter processed each CD8+ T cell subset in triplicate at 250,000 to 300,000 cells apiece. The naive CD8+ gate required CD45RO-CCR7+CD27+CD95- phenotype. Study-level findings and limits: Both of the naive subsets showed about the same high diversity, but memory CD8+ cells had much less. CXCR3-positive naive cells had TRB CDR3s that were more hydrophobic than CXCR3-negative naive cells had.

The sample was naive CXCR3+ CD8+ T cells from blood. The sample's subset: CD45RO-CCR7+CD27+CD95- naive CD8+ T cells expressing CXCR3 (TNR3+). The receptor's source is a human donor in good health. Some clones in this sample may be carry-over from other donors' samples. The rearrangement joins TRBV7-9 to TRBJ2-7. The CDR3 is CASSLALSYEQYF.